The 19 T cell receptor delta chains reported below all come from one sample, sequenced in a study of human gamma delta and Vdelta1 T cells. TCRdb used CATT to re-call clones from the PCR reads. The data hold thousands of delta-chain clones, with about two fifths observed a single time. These receptors lack a known antigen. Sequencing was performed on Vdelta1 gamma-delta T cells from blood grown in culture (DOT cells). The receptor source for this set is a human donor in good health.

V and J are TRDV1 and TRDJ2; 9 bases are shared with TRDD2. With V trimmed by 5 bases and J by 6 bases, 25 bases remained unmatched. The CDR3 length is 21 residues. Germline-derived CDR1 and CDR2 are TSWWSYY and QGS. CDR3 amino acids: CALGPKPFLQGLGNAAAQLFF. DNA for the CDR3: TGTGCTCTTGGGCCTAAACCCTTCCTACAAGGGCTGGGGAATGCGGCAGCACAACTCTTCTTT.

This clone was picked up a small number of times. The chain employs TRDV1 and TRDJ1; D might be TRDD3 (6 bases). Trimming cost V 5 bases and J 0 bases, with 31 bases left between them. CDR1 is TSWWSYY, CDR2 QGS, per germline. CDR3 length: 21 amino acids. In DNA form, the CDR3 reads TGTGCTCTTGGGACCTTCATCCCAACCGTTGGGGGCCCACAGTACACCGATAAACTCATCTTT. This codes for CALGTFIPTVGGPQYTDKLIF.

This clone was observed a few times. This chain joins TRDV1 and TRDJ1, with D possibly TRDD3 on 6 matching bases. This CDR3 region has 21 residues. The germline CDR1 and CDR2 sequences are TSWWSYY and QGS. Trimming removed 3 bases at V and 0 bases at J, with 29 bases between. The chain's CDR3 is CALGELLPWGVPPKYTDKLIF. The CDR3 coding sequence is TGTGCTCTTGGGGAGCTACTTCCGTGGGGGGTACCCCCTAAGTACACCGATAAACTCATCTTT.

This clone ranks as large. The rearrangement joins TRDV1 to TRDJ1, with a weak D call TRDD3 (5 bases). The CDR3 has 17 residues. The V gene's germline CDR1 is TSWWSYY and CDR2 QGS. With 5 bases removed from V and 3 bases from J, the gap between germline ends came to 22 bases. This chain's CDR3 is CALGRRGGTVGSDKLIF. The DNA of the CDR3 is TGTGCTCTTGGGAGAAGGGGGGGTACCGTCGGGTCCGATAAACTCATCTTT.

The V gene is TRDV1, the J gene TRDJ1; D is perhaps TRDD3 (6 bases). The V gene lost 0 bases and the J gene lost 2 bases, with 31 bases spanning the gap. CDR1 is TSWWSYY and CDR2 is QGS in the germline V gene. There are 22 residues in the CDR3. CDR3 loop: CALGELYYPSGLGLIKTDKLIF. CDR3 sequence (DNA): TGTGCTCTTGGGGAACTATATTACCCCTCGGGGCTGGGGCTGATAAAAACCGATAAACTCATCTTT.

This chain links TRDV1 with TRDJ1; TRDD3 matches at 13 bases. The germline gives CDR1 TSWWSYY, CDR2 QGS. CDR3 size: 24 residues. V dropped 2 bases and J dropped 3; count of bases not matched to a gene: 27. The CDR3 reads CALGEGFTRTGTGGYAGPPDKLIF. CDR3 in DNA: TGTGCTCTTGGGGAAGGGTTCACTAGGACAGGTACTGGGGGATACGCTGGTCCGCCCGATAAACTCATCTTT.

The rearrangement uses TRDV1 and TRDJ2, with 9 bases fitting TRDD3. Per germline, CDR1 TSWWSYY and CDR2 QGS. With 6 bases clipped from V and 0 bases from J, the junction kept 29 bases outside the gene matches. The CDR3 is 24 amino acids. The CDR3 is CALGYAGLARRVLGDPALTAQLFF. DNA of the CDR3: TGTGCTCTTGGATACGCAGGCTTAGCCCGGAGGGTACTGGGGGACCCCGCTTTGACAGCACAACTCTTCTTT.

This clone showed up just a few times. The chain carries TRDV1 and TRDJ1; 11 positions match TRDD3. The germline gives CDR1 TSWWSYY, CDR2 QGS. This CDR3 contains 21 residues. Unmatched junction bases numbered 18, after V lost 1 base and J lost 2 bases. In DNA form, the CDR3 reads TGTGCTCTTGGGGAACACCGCCCGTTTTACTGGGGGATAAATTCTACCGATAAACTCATCTTT. Protein: CALGEHRPFYWGINSTDKLIF.

A few counts support this clone. This rearrangement joins TRDV1 to TRDJ1; D could derive from TRDD2 or TRDD3 (5 bases each). Germline V CDR1 and CDR2: TSWWSYY, QGS. Trimming removed 3 bases at V and 0 bases at J, with 20 bases between. The CDR3 has 18 amino acids. CDR3 region: CALGEPLRRLGYTDKLIF. For the CDR3, the DNA is TGTGCTCTTGGGGAGCCCCTACGACGGCTGGGTTACACCGATAAACTCATCTTT.

V usage is TRDV1 and J usage is TRDJ1, with D perhaps TRDD2 or TRDD3 (9 bases each). V was cut by 5 bases and J by 3 bases, with 34 bases left in between. This CDR3 comprises 21 residues. The germline V gene has CDR1 TSWWSYY and CDR2 QGS. The CDR3 loop is CALGKRGLPTPLGEIPDKLIF. The CDR3 coding sequence is TGTGCTCTTGGGAAACGGGGCCTTCCTACTCCACTGGGGGAGATCCCCGATAAACTCATCTTT.

The chain uses TRDV1 and TRDJ1, with D possibly TRDD3 on 5 matching bases. Germline loops: CDR1 TSWWSYY, CDR2 QGS. The CDR3 totals 16 residues. Trimming pared 8 bases from V and 0 bases from J, leaving 19 bases between. CDR3 sequence: CALLEDTATYTDKLIF. Written as DNA, the CDR3 is TGTGCTCTTTTGGAAGATACCGCCACGTACACCGATAAACTCATCTTT.

This clone appeared a few times. The rearrangement links TRDV1 to TRDJ2, with 13 nucleotides matching TRDD3. The CDR3 runs 21 residues. J was trimmed by 2 bases and V by 5 bases; bases with no gene match: 17. Germline values: CDR1 TSWWSYY, CDR2 QGS. CDR3 residues: CALGLRSPLDWGIRLTAQLFF. The CDR3 DNA is TGTGCTCTTGGGCTAAGGTCTCCCCTGGACTGGGGGATACGCTTGACAGCACAACTCTTCTTT.

This clone was counted a few times. The rearrangement uses TRDV1 and TRDJ3; D unclear. The CDR3 runs 19 residues. Between the trimmed V and J ends, which lost 0 bases and 0 bases, there was a span of 12 bases. Germline V lookup: CDR1 TSWWSYY, CDR2 QGS. CDR3 coding DNA: TGTGCTCTTGGGGAACTCTCTCTTACTAGCTCCTGGGACACCCGACAGATGTTTTTC. Translation: CALGELSLTSSWDTRQMFF.

The genes are TRDV1 and TRDJ1; TRDD3 aligns across 12 bases. Germline CDR1 is TSWWSYY and CDR2 is QGS. The CDR3 is 20 amino acids. V was pared by 4 bases and J by 0 bases, with 15 bases of the junction left unmatched. The CDR3 sequence is CALGGLWGIRGRQYTDKLIF. CDR3 DNA: TGTGCTCTTGGGGGTCTCTGGGGGATACGAGGCCGACAGTACACCGATAAACTCATCTTT.

Regarding this clone: This may be a read error: a much more frequent sequence differs by one nucleotide. The chain couples TRDV1 to TRDJ1, with 13 positions matching TRDD3. This CDR3 has 24 amino acids. CDR1 TSWWSYY and CDR2 QGS come from the germline V gene. Trimming removed 2 bases from V and 3 bases from J; junction bases left unmatched: 27. The CDR3 DNA reads as TGTGCTCTTGGGGAAAAATCTACGAAGACTGGGGGATACGTCAGTTTGGGGTACTCCGATAAACTCATCTTT. Translation: CALGEKSTKTGGYVSLGYSDKLIF.

V usage is TRDV1 and J usage is TRDJ1; 10 bases fit TRDD3. The J segment lost 1 base and the V segment lost 1 base, leaving 3 bases of the junction unmatched. Germline CDR1 reads TSWWSYY; CDR2 reads QGS. The CDR3 consists of 16 residues. The CDR3, as DNA: TGTGCTCTTGGGGAACAAACTGGGGGATCCACCGATAAACTCATCTTT. Its translation is CALGEQTGGSTDKLIF.

This clone was seen a handful of times. The chain uses TRDV1 and TRDJ1; 11 nucleotides align to TRDD3. The CDR3 covers 24 residues. V was pared by 3 bases and J by 0 bases, with 27 bases of the junction left unmatched. Germline V gene data show CDR1 as TSWWSYY and CDR2 as QGS. The CDR3, as DNA: TGTGCTCTTGGGGACGGGAGCTTCCAAAACCCGTACTGGGGGATAACCCTGTACACCGATAAACTCATCTTT. Amino acids: CALGDGSFQNPYWGITLYTDKLIF.

This clone was detected a few times. J is TRDJ1 and V is TRDV1, with 8 nucleotides matching TRDD2. With 3 bases clipped from V and 6 bases from J, the junction kept 24 bases outside the gene matches. The CDR3 runs to 20 residues. Germline values: CDR1 TSWWSYY, CDR2 QGS. CDR3: CALGEAFLKDLGGGSHKLIF. CDR3 coding DNA: TGTGCTCTTGGGGAGGCCTTCCTAAAGGACCTGGGCGGGGGAAGTCATAAACTCATCTTT.

V usage is TRDV1 and J usage is TRDJ1; perhaps D is TRDD2 or TRDD3 (8 bases each). The CDR3 loop spans 22 amino acids. Trimming took 2 bases from V and 0 from J, leaving 31 bases between them. Germline V gene sequence: CDR1 TSWWSYY, CDR2 QGS. The CDR3 nucleotides read TGTGCTCTTGGGGAAGAACCGACCCTCTTCCTACCCCTGGGGGACTACACCGATAAACTCATCTTT. This encodes CALGEEPTLFLPLGDYTDKLIF.